This T cell receptor beta chain was obtained from a study of shared clonotypes between healthy human individuals. The healthy adult donors were HIV-negative and reported no recent acute infections or vaccinations. Study-wide findings and caveats: Roughly 5.3% of naive CD4 clonotypes were common to four donors. Larger estimated richness was generally seen in naive subsets than in memory subsets.

The CDR3 sequence is 11 residues long. Trimming removed 6 bases at V and 1 base at J, with 7 bases between. CDR1 is SQVTM, CDR2 ANQGSEA, per germline. Concerning this clone itself: Its antigen is not identified. The sample holds other DNA sequences that translate to the same CDR3.

TCRdb's copy holds only in-frame clones and misses some; the assay was immunoSEQ multiplex PCR. This sample has fewer than 850,000 clones, with around 72% found just once. Sequencing used memory CD4+ T cells sorted from blood. Sample subset: CD45RA-negative fraction. The source of this sequence is a woman aged 25 to 39 in good health. The chain couples TRBV29-1 to TRBJ2-7, with D maybe TRBD1 (6 bases). The CDR3 sequence is CSVGQSYEQYF. DNA for the CDR3: TGCAGCGTCGGACAGTCCTACGAGCAGTACTTC.